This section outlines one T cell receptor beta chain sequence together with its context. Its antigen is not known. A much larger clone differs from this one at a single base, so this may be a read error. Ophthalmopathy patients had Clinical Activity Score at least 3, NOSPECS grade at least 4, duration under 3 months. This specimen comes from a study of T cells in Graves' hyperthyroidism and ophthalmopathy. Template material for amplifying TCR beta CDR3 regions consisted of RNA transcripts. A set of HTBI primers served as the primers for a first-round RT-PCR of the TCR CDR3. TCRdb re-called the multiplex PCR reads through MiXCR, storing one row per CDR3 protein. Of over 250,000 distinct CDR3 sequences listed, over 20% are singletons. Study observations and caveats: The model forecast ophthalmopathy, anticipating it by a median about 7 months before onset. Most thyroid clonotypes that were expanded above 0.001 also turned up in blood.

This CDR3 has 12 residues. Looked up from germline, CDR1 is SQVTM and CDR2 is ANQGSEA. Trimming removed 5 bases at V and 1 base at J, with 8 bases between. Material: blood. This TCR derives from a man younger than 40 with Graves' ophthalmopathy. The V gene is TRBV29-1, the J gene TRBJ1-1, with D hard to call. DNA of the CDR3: TGCAGCGTTAATCCAGGGAACACTGAAGCTTTCTTT. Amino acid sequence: CSVNPGNTEAFF.